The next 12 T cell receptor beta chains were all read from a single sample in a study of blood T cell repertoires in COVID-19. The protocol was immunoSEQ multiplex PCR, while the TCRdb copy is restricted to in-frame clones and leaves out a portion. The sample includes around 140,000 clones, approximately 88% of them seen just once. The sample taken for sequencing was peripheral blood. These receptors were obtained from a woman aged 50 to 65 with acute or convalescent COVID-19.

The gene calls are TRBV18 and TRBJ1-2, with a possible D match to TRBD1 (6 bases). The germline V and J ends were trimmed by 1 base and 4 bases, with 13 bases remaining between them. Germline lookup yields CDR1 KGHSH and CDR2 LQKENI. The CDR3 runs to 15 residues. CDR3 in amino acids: CASSPLGTSGYGYTF. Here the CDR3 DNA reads TGTGCCAGCTCACCACTGGGGACAAGCGGCTATGGCTACACCTTC.

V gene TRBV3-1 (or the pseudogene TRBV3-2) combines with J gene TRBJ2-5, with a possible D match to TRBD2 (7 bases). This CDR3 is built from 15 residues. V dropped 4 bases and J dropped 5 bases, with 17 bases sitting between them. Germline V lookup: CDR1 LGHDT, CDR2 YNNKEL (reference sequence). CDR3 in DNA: TGTGCCAGCAGCCTTAGGGGGGCGCGGGGGGAGACCCAGTACTTC. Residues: CASSLRGARGETQYF.

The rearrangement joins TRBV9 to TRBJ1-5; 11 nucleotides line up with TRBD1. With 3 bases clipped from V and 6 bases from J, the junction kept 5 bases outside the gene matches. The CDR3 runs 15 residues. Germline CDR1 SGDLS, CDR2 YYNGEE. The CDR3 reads CASSGGQGAFQPQHF. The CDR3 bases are TGTGCCAGCAGCGGTGGACAGGGGGCCTTTCAGCCCCAGCATTTT.

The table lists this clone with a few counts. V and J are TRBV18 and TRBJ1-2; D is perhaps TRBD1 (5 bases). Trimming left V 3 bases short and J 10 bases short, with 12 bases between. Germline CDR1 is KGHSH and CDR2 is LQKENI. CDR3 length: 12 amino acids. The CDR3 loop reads CASSPPDRNYTF. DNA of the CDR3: TGTGCCAGCTCACCTCCCGACAGAAACTACACCTTC.

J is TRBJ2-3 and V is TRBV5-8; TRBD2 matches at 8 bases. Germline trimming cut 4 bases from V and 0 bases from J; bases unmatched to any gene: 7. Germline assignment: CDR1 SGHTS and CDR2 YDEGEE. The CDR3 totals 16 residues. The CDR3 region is CASSPRLASSTDTQYF. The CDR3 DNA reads TGTGCCAGCAGCCCGAGACTAGCGTCGAGCACAGATACGCAGTATTTT.

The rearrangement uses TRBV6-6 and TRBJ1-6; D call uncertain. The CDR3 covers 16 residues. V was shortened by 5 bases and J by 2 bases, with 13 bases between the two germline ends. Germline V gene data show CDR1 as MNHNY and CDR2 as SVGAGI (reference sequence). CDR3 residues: CASSPDGIAYNSPLHF. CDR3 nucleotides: TGTGCCAGCAGTCCGGACGGGATTGCCTATAATTCACCCCTCCACTTT.

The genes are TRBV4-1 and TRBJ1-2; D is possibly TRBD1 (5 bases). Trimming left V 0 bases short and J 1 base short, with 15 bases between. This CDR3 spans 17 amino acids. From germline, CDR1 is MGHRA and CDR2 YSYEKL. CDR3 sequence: CASSQDRSMGHNYGYTF. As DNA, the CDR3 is TGCGCCAGCAGCCAAGATAGGTCGATGGGGCATAACTATGGCTACACCTTC.

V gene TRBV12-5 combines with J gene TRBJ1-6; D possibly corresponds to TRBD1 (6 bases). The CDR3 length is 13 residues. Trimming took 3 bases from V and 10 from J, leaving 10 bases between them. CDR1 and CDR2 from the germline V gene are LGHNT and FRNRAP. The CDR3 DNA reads TGTGCTAGTGGTTTAGGGGGTAGCTCACCCCTCCACTTT. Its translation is CASGLGGSSPLHF. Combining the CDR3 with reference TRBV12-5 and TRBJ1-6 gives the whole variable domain DARVTQTPRHKVTEMGQEVTMRCQPILGHNTVFWYRQTMMQGLELLAYFRNRAPLDDSGMPKDRFSAEMPDATLATLKIQPSEPRDSAVYFCASGLGGSSPLHFGNGTRLTVT.

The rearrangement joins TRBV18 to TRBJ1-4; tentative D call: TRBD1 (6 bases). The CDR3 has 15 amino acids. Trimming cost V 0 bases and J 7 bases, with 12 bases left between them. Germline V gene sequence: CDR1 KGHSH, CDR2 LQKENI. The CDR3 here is CASSPPDSHGEKLFF. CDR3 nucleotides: TGTGCCAGCTCACCACCGGACAGTCATGGTGAAAAACTGTTTTTT.

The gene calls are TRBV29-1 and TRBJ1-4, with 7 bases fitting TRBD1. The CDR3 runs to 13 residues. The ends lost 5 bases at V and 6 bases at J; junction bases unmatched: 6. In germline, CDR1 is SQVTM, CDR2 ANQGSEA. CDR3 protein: CSVTTGVHEKLFF. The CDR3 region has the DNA TGCAGCGTTACAACAGGGGTACATGAAAAACTGTTTTTT.

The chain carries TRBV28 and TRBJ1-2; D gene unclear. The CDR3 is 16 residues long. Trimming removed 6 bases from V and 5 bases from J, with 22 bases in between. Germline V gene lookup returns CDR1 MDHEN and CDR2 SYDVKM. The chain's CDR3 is CASSLSTAGPGYGYTF. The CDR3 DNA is TGTGCCAGCAGCCTCTCTACCGCGGGCCCCGGATATGGCTACACCTTC.

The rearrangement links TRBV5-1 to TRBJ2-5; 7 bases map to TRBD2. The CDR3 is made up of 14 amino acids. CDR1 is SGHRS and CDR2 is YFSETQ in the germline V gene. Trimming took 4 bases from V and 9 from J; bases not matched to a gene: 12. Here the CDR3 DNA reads TGCGCCAGCAGCCCCTGGCCGGGGGAGGGGTCCCAGTACTTC. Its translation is CASSPWPGEGSQYF.